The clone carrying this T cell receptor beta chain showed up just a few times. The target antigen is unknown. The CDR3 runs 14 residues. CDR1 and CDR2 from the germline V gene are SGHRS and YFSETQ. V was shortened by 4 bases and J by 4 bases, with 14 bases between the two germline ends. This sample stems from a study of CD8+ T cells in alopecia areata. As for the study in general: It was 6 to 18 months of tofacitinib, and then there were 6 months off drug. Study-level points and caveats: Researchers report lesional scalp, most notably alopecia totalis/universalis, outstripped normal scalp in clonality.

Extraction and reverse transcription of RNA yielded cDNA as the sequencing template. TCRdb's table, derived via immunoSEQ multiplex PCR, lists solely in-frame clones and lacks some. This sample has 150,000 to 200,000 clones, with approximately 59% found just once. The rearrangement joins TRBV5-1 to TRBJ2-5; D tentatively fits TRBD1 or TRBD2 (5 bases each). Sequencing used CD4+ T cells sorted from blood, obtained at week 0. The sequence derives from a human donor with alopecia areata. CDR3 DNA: TGCGCCAGCAGCCCCGGATCTGGGGGAGAGACCCAGTACTTC. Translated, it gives CASSPGSGGETQYF. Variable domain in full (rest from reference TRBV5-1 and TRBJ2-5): KAGVTQTPRYLIKTRGQQVTLSCSPISGHRSVSWYQQTPGQGLQFLFEYFSETQRNKGNFPGRFSGRQFSNSRSEMNVSTLELGDSALYLCASSPGSGGETQYFGPGTRLLVL.